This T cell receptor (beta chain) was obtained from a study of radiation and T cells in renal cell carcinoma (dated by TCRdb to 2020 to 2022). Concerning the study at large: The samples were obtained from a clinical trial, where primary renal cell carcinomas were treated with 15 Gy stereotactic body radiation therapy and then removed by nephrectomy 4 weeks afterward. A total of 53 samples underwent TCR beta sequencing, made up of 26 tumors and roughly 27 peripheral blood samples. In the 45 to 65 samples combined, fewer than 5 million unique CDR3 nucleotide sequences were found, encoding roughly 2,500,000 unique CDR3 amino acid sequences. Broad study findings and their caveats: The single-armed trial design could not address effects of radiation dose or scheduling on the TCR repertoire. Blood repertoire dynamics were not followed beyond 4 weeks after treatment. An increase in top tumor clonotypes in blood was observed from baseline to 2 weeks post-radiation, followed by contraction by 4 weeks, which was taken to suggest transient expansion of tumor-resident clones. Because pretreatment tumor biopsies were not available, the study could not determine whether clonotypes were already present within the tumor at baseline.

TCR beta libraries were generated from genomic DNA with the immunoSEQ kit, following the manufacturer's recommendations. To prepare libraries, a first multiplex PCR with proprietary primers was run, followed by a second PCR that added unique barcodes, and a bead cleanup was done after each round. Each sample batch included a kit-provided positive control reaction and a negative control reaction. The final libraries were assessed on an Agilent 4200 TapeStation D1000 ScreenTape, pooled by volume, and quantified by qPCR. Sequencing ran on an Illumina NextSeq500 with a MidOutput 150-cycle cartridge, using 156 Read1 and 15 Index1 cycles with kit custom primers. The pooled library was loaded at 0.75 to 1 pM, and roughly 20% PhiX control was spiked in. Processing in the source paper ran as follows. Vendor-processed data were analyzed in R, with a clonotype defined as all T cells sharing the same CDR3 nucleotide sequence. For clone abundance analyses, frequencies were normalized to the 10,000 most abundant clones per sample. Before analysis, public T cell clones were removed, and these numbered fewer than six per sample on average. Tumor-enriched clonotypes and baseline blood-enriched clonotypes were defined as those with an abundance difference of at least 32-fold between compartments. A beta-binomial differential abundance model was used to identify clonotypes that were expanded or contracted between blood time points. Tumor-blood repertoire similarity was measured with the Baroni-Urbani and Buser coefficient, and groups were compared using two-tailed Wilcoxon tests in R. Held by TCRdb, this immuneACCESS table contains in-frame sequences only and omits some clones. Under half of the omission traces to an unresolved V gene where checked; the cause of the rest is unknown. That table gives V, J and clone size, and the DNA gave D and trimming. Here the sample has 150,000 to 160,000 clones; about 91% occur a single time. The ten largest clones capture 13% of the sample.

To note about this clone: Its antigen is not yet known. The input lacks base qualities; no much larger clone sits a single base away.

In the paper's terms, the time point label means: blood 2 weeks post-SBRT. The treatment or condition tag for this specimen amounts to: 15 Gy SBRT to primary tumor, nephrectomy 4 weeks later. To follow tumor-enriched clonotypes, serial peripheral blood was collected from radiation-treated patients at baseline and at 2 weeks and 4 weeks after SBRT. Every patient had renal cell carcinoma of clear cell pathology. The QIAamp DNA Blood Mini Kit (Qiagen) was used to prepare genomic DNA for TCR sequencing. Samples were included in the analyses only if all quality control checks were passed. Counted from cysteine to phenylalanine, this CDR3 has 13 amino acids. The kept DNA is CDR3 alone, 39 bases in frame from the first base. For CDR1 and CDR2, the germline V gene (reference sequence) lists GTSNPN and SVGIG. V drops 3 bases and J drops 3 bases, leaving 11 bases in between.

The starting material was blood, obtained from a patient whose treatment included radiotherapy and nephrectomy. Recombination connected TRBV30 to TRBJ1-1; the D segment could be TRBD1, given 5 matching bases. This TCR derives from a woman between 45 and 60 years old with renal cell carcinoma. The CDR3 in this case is CAWRDIMDTEAFF. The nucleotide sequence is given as TGTGCCTGGAGGGACATTATGGACACTGAAGCTTTCTTT. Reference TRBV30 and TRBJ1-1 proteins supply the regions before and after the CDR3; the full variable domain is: SQTIHQWPATLVQPVGSPLSLECTVEGTSNPNLYWYRQAAGRGLQLLFYSVGIGQISSEVPQNLSASRPQDRQFILSSKKLLLSDSGFYLCAWRDIMDTEAFFGQGTRLTVV.